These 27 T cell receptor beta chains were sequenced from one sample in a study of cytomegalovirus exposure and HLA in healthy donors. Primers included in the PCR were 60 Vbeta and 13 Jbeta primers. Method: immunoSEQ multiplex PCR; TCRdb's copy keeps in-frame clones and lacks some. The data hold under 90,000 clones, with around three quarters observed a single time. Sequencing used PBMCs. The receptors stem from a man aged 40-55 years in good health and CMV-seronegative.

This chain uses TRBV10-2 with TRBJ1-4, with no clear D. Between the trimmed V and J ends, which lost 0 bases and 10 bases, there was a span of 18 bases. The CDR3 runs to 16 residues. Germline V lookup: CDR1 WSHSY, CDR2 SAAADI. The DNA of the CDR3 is TGCGCCAGCAGTGAGTCGTCTCGCGGCGGTTTCGGAAAACTGTTTTTT. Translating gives CASSESSRGGFGKLFF.

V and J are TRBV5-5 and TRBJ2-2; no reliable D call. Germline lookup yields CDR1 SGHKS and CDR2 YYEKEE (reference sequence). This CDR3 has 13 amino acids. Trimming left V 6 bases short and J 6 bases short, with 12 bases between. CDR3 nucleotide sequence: TGTGCCAGCATCCCAGGCCTGGCCGGGGAGCTGTTTTTT. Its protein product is CASIPGLAGELFF. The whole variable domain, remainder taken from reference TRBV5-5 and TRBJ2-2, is DAGVTQSPTHLIKTRGQQVTLRCSPISGHKSVSWYQQVLGQGPQFIFQYYEKEERGRGNFPDRFSARQFPNYSSELNVNALLLGDSALYLCASIPGLAGELFFGEGSRLTVL.

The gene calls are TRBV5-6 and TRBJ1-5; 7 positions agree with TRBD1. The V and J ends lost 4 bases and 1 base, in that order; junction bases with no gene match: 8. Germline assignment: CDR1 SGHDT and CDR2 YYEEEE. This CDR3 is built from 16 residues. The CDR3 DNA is TGTGCCAGCAGCGAGACAGGGAGGCTCAGCAATCAGCCCCAGCATTTT. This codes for CASSETGRLSNQPQHF.

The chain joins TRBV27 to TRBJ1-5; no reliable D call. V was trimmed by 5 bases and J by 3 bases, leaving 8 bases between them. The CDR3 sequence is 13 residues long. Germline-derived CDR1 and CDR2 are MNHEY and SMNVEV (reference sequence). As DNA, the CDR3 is TGTGCCAGCAGTCGGGTTCTCAATCAGCCCCAGCATTTT. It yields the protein CASSRVLNQPQHF.

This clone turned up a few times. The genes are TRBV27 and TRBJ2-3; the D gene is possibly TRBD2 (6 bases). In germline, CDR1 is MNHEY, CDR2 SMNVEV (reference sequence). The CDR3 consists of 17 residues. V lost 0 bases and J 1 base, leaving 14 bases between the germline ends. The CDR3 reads CASSLSGGDSRTDTQYF. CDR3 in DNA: TGTGCCAGCAGTTTATCGGGCGGGGATAGTCGCACAGATACGCAGTATTTT.

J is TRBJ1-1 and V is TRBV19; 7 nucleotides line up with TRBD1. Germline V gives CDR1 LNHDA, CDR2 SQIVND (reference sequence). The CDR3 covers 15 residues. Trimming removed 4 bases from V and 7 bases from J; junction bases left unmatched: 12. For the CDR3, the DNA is TGTGCCAGTAGTAATTTCGGGACAGAAAGGGGTGAAGCTTTCTTT. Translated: CASSNFGTERGEAFF.

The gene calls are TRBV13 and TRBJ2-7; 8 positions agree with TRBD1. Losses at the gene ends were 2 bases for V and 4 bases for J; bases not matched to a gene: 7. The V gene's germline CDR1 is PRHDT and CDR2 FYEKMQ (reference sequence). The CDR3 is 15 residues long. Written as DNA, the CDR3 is TGTGCCAGCAGCTTAAGGACAGGGACACGTTACGAGCAGTACTTC. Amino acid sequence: CASSLRTGTRYEQYF.

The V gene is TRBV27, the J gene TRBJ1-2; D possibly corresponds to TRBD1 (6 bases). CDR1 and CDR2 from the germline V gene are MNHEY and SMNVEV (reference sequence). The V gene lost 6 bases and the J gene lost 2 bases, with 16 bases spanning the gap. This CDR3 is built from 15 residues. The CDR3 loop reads CASRIQGGINYGYTF. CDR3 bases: TGTGCCAGCAGGATACAGGGAGGGATAAACTATGGCTACACCTTC.

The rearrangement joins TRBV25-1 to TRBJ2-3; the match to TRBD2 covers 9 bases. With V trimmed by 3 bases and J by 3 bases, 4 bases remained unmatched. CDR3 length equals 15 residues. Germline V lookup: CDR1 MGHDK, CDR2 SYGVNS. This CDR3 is CASSESSGETDTQYF. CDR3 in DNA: TGTGCCAGCAGTGAGTCTAGCGGGGAAACAGATACGCAGTATTTT.

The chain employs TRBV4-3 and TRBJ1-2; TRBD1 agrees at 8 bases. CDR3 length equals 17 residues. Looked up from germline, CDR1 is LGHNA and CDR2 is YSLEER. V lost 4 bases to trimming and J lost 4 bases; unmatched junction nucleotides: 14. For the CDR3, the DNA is TGCGCCAGCAGCCCCGGAGGACAGGGACGGATTGCCTATGGCTACACCTTC. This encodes CASSPGGQGRIAYGYTF.

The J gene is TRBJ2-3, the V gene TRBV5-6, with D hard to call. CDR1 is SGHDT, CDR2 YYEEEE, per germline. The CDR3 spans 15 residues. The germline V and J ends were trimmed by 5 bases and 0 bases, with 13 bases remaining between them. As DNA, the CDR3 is TGTGCCAGCAGAAGCGCTCCGACTAGCACAGATACGCAGTATTTT. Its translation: CASRSAPTSTDTQYF. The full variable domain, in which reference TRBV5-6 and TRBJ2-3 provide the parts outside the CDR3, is DAGVTQSPTHLIKTRGQQVTLRCSPKSGHDTVSWYQQALGQGPQFIFQYYEEEERQRGNFPDRFSGHQFPNYSSELNVNALLLGDSALYLCASRSAPTSTDTQYFGPGTRLTVL.

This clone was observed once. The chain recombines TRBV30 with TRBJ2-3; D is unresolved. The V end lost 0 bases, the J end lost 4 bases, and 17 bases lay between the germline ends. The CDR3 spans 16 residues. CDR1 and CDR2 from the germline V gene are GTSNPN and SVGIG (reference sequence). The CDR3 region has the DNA TGTGCCTGGAGTGTTCGTGCTAGTCGATCTGCAGATACGCAGTATTTT. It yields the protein CAWSVRASRSADTQYF.

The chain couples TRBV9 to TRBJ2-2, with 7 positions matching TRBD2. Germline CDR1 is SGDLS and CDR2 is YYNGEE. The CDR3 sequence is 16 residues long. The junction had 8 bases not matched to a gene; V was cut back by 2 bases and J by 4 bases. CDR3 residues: CASSVGGGRGTGELFF. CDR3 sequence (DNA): TGTGCCAGCAGCGTCGGCGGGGGAAGGGGCACCGGGGAGCTGTTTTTT.

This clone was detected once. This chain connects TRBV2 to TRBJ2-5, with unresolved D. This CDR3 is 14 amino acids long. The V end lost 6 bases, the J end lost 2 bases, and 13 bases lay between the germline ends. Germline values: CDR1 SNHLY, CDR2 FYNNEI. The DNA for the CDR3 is TGTGCCAGCAGACCCGGAGTGTGGCAAGAGACCCAGTACTTC. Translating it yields CASRPGVWQETQYF.

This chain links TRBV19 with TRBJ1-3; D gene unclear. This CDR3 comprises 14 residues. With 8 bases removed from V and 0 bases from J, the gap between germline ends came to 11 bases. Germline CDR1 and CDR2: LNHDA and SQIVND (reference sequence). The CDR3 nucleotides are TGTGCCAGTGACAAGGCTACCTCTGGAAACACCATATATTTT. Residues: CASDKATSGNTIYF. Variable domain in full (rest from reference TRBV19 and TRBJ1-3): DGGITQSPKYLFRKEGQNVTLSCEQNLNHDAMYWYRQDPGQGLRLIYYSQIVNDFQKGDIAEGYSVSREKKESFPLTVTSAQKNPTAFYLCASDKATSGNTIYFGEGSWLTVV.

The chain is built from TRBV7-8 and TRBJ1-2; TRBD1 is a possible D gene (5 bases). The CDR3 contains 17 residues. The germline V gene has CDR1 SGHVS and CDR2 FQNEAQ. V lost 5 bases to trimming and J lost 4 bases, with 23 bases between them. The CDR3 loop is CASSHSSGGYQSYGYTF. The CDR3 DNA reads TGTGCCAGCAGCCATTCCTCGGGGGGGTACCAAAGCTATGGCTACACCTTC.

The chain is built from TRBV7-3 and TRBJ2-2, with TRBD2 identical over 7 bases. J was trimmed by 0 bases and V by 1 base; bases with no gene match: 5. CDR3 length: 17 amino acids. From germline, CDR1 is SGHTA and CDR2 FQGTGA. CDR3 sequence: CASSLNPGGSNTGELFF. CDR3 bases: TGTGCCAGCAGCTTAAACCCCGGGGGGTCGAACACCGGGGAGCTGTTTTTT.

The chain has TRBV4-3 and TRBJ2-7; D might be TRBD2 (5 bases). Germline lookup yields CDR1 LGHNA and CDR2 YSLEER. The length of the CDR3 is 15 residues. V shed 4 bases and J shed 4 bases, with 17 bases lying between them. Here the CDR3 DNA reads TGCGCCAGCAGCCCTATGCCGGGGATAGGGTACGAGCAGTACTTC. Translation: CASSPMPGIGYEQYF.

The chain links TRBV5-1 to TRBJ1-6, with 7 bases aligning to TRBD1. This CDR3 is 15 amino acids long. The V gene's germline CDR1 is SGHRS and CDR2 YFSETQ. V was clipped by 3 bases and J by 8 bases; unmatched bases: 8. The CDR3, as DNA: TGCGCCAGCAGCTCGCGGACAGGTCAGGATTCACCCCTCCACTTT. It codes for CASSSRTGQDSPLHF.

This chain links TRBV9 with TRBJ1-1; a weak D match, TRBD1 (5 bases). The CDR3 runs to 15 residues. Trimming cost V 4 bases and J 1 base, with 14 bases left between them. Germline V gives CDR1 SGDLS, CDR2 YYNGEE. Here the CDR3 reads CASSLKDTANTEAFF. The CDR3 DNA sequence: TGTGCCAGCAGCCTTAAGGACACTGCGAACACTGAAGCTTTCTTT.

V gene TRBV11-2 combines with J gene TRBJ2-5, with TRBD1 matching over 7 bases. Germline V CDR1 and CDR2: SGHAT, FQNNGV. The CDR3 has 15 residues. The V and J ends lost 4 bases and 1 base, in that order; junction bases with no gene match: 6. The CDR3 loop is CASSSRQGSQETQYF. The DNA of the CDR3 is TGTGCCAGCAGCTCCCGACAGGGCAGCCAAGAGACCCAGTACTTC.

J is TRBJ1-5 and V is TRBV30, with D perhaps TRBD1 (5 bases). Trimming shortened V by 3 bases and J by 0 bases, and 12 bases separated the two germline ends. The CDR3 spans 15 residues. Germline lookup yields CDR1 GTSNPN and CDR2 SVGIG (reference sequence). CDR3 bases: TGTGCCTGGAGGGACGACAGCTATAGCAATCAGCCCCAGCATTTT. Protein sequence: CAWRDDSYSNQPQHF.

The chain's CDR3 is CASSTRTGGKEDYTF. Written as DNA, the CDR3 is TGCGCCAGCAGCACCCGGACAGGGGGGAAGGAGGACTACACCTTC. This chain joins TRBV5-1 and TRBJ1-2; 10 bases align to TRBD1. V lost 4 bases and J lost 10; bases outside the gene matches: 13. The germline gives CDR1 SGHRS, CDR2 YFSETQ. The CDR3 is made up of 15 amino acids.

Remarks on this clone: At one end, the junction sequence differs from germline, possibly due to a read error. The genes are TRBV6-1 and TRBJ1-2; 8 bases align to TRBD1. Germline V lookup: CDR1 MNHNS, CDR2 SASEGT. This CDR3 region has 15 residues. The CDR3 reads CASSELDRGTYGYPF. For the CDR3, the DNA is TGTGCCAGCAGTGAATTAGACAGGGGTACCTATGGCTACCCCTTC.

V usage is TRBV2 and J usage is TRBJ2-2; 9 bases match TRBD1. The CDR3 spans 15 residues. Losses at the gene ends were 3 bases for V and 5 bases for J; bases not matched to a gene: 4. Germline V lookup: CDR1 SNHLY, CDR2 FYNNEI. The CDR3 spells CASSDNRGRTGELFF. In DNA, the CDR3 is TGTGCCAGCAGTGACAACAGGGGGCGGACCGGGGAGCTGTTTTTT.

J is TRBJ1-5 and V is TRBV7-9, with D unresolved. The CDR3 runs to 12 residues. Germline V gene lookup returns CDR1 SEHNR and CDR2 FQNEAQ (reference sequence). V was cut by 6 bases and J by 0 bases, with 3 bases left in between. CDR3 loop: CASSYSNQPQHF. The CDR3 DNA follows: TGTGCCAGCAGTTATAGCAATCAGCCCCAGCATTTT.

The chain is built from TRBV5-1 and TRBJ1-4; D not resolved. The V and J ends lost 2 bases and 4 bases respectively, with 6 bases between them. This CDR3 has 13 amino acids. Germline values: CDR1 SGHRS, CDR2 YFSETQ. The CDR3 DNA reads TGCGCCAGCAGCTTCGGTATTAATGAAAAACTGTTTTTT. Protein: CASSFGINEKLFF. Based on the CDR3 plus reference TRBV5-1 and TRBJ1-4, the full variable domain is KAGVTQTPRYLIKTRGQQVTLSCSPISGHRSVSWYQQTPGQGLQFLFEYFSETQRNKGNFPGRFSGRQFSNSRSEMNVSTLELGDSALYLCASSFGINEKLFFGSGTQLSVL.